The clone carrying this T cell receptor (beta chain) appeared many times. The target antigen is unknown. TCRdb reprocessed the 5' RACE reads via MiXCR and lists one record per CDR3 protein. The repertoire includes 310,000 or so distinct CDR3 sequences, approximately 3.9% of them detected once, and about a quarter sits in the top ten. The ends were cut back, 2 bases at V and 0 bases at J, with 16 bases in the middle. The CDR3 has 18 amino acids. Germline loops: CDR1 ENHRY, CDR2 SYGVKD. The data belong to a study of T cells after yellow fever vaccination. Study-level results: Among primary-vaccination clones, most reappeared after the booster, at about 95% for CD4 and roughly 90% for CD8. Clonotypes shared by both compartments, CD4 and CD8, made up a small share.

This chain connects TRBV10-3 to TRBJ2-2; D gene ambiguous. This sequence originates from a man aged 18-30 years who received the YFV17D yellow fever vaccine. The specimen was PBMCs, collected on the day of the yellow fever booster vaccination. The CDR3 loop reads CAISETDVSSANTGELFF. CDR3 nucleotides: TGTGCCATCAGTGAGACGGATGTGAGCAGCGCGAACACCGGGGAGCTGTTTTTT.